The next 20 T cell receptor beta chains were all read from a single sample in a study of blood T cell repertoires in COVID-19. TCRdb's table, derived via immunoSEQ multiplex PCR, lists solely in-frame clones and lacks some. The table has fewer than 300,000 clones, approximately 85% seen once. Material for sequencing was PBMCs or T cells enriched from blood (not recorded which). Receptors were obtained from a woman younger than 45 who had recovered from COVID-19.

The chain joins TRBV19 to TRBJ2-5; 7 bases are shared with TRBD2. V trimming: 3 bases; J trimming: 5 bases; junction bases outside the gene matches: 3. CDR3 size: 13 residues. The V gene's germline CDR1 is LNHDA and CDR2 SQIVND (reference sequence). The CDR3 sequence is CASSIWGGETQYF. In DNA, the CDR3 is TGTGCCAGTAGTATTTGGGGAGGGGAGACCCAGTACTTC.

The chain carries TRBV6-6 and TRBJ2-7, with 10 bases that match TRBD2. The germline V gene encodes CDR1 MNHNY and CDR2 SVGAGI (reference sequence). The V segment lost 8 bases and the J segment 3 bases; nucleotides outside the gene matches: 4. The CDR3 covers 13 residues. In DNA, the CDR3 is TGTGCCAGCGCCACTAGCGGGAACTACGAGCAGTACTTC. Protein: CASATSGNYEQYF.

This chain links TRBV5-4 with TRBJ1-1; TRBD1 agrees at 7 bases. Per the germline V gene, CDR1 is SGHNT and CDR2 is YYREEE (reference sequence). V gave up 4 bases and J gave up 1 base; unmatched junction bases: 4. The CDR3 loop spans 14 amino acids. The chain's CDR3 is CASSPGQQNTEAFF. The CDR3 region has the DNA TGTGCCAGCAGCCCGGGACAGCAGAACACTGAAGCTTTCTTT.

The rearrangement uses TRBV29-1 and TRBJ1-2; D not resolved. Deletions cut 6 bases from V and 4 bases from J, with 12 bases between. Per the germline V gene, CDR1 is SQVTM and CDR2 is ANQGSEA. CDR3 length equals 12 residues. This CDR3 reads CSVGGYSYGYTF. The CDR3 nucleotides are TGCAGCGTGGGAGGGTACTCCTATGGCTACACCTTC.

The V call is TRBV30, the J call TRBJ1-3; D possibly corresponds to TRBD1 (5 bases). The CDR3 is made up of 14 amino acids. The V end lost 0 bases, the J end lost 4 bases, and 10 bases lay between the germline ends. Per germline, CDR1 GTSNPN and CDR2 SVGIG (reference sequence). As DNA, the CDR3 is TGTGCCTGGAGTGTCGGGGGGTCAGGAAACACCATATATTTT. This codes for CAWSVGGSGNTIYF.

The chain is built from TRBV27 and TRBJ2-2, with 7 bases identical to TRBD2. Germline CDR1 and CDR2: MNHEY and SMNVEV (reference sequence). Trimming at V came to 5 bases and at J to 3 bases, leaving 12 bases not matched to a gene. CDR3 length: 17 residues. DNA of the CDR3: TGTGCCAGCAGTGCCCGGGACTATCCTCATTACACCGGGGAGCTGTTTTTT. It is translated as CASSARDYPHYTGELFF.

The CDR3 DNA sequence: TGTGCCAGCAGCCCCCTGACAGGGCATGGTGAAGCTTTCTTT. This translates into CASSPLTGHGEAFF. The rearrangement links TRBV7-9 to TRBJ1-1; 7 bases align to TRBD1. CDR3 length: 14 residues. Germline CDR1 reads SEHNR; CDR2 reads FQNEAQ (reference sequence). V was pared by 5 bases and J by 7 bases, with 10 bases of the junction left unmatched.

DNA for the CDR3: TGTGCCAGCAGTTTAAGGATGAGAGGAACTAATGAAAAACTGTTTTTT. Translating gives CASSLRMRGTNEKLFF. The rearrangement joins TRBV27 to TRBJ1-4, with D uncertain. The CDR3 extends over 16 amino acids. The germline CDR1 and CDR2 sequences are MNHEY and SMNVEV (reference sequence). V was trimmed by 2 bases and J by 1 base, leaving 11 bases between them.

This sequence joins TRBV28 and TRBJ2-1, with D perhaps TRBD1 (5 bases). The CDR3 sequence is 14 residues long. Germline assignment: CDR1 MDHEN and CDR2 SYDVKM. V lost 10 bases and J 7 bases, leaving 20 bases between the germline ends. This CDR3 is CATQQATLYNEQFF. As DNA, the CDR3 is TGTGCCACCCAACAGGCAACCCTTTATAATGAGCAGTTCTTC.

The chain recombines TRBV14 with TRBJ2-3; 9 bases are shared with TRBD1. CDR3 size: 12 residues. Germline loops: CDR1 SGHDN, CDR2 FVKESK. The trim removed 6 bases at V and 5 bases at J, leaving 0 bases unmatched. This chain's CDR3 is CASRDRGDTQYF. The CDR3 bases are TGTGCCAGCAGGGACAGGGGAGATACGCAGTATTTT.

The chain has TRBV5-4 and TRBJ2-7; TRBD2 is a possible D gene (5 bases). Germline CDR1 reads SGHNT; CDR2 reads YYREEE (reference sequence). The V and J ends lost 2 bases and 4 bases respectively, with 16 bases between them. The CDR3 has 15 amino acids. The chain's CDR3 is CASSFGFSALYEQYF. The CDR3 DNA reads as TGTGCCAGCAGCTTTGGGTTTAGCGCACTTTACGAGCAGTACTTC. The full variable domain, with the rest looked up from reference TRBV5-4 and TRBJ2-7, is ETGVTQSPTHLIKTRGQQVTLRCSSQSGHNTVSWYQQALGQGPQFIFQYYREEENGRGNFPPRFSGLQFPNYSSELNVNALELDDSALYLCASSFGFSALYEQYFGPGTRLTVT.

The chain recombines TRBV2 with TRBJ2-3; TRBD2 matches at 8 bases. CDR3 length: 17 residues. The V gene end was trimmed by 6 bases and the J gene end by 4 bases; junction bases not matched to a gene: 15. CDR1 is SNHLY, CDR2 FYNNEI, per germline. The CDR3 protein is CASRGTSSFQGADTQYF. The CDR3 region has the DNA TGTGCCAGCAGAGGGACTAGTTCTTTTCAAGGTGCAGATACGCAGTATTTT.

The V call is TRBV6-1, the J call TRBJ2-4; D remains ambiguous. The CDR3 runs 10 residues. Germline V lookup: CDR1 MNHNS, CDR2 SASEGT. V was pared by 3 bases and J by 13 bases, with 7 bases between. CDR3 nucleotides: TGTGCCAGCAGTGATGGCAAGCAGTACTTC. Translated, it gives CASSDGKQYF.

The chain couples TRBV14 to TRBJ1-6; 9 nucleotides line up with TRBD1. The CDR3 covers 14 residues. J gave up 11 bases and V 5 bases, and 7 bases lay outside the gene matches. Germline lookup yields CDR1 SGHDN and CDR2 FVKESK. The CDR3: CASSFTGGQAPLHF. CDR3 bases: TGTGCCAGCAGCTTTACAGGGGGCCAAGCACCCCTCCACTTT.

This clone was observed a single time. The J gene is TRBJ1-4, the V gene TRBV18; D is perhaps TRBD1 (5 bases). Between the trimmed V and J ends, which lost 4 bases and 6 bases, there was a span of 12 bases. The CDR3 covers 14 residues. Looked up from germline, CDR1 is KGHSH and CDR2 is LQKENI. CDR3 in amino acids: CASSRAGRDEKLFF. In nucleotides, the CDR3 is TGTGCCAGCTCACGGGCAGGGCGCGATGAAAAACTGTTTTTT.

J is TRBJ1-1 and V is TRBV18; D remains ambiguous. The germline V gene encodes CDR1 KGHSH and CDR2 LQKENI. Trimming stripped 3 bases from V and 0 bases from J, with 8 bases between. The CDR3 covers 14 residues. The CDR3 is CASSPTNMNTEAFF. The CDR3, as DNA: TGTGCCAGCTCACCTACAAACATGAACACTGAAGCTTTCTTT.

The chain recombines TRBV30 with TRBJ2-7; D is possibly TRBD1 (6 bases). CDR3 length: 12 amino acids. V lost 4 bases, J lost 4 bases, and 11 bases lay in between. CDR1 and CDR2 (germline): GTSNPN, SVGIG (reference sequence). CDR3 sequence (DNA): TGTGCCTGGAACAGGGTAGGGTACGAGCAGTACTTC. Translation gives CAWNRVGYEQYF.

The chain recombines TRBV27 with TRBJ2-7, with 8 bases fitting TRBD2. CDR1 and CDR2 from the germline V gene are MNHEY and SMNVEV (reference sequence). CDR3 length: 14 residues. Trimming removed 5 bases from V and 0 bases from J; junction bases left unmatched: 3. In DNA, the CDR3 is TGTGCCAGCAGTGGTCGGGGGGGCTCCTACGAGCAGTACTTC. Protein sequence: CASSGRGGSYEQYF.

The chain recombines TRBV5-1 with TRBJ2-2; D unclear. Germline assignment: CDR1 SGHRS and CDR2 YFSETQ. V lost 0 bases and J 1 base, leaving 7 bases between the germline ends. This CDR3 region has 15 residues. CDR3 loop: CASSLESGNTGELFF. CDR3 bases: TGCGCCAGCAGCTTGGAATCCGGGAACACCGGGGAGCTGTTTTTT. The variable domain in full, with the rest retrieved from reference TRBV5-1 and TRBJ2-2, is KAGVTQTPRYLIKTRGQQVTLSCSPISGHRSVSWYQQTPGQGLQFLFEYFSETQRNKGNFPGRFSGRQFSNSRSEMNVSTLELGDSALYLCASSLESGNTGELFFGEGSRLTVL.

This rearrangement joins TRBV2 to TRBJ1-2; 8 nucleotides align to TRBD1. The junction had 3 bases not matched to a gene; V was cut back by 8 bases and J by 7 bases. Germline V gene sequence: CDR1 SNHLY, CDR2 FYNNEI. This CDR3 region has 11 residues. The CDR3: CASDRGVGYTF. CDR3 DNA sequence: TGTGCCAGCGACAGGGGCGTTGGCTACACCTTC.